The clone carrying this TCR beta chain was counted many times. What it binds is unknown. The sample is drawn from a study of CD8 T cells in ankylosing spondylitis. Study-wide results and caveats: As for the disease-linked clones, they showed a CD8+ phenotype and occurred at relatively low frequencies in peripheral blood. A motif in TCR beta, a set of under ten highly homologous variants, appeared characteristic of ankylosing spondylitis blood. Earlier work had already found some motif variants in reactive arthritis synovial fluid and blood.

Trimming at V came to 3 bases and at J to 5 bases, leaving 6 bases not matched to a gene. Germline assignment: CDR1 SGDLS and CDR2 YYNGEE. CDR3 length: 15 amino acids. Making use of molecular barcodes, quantitative 5'-RACE generated TCR beta libraries. TCRdb independently ran MiXCR on the 5' RACE reads; one entry per CDR3 protein. Altogether a few hundred thousand distinct CDR3 sequences are present, approximately 10% being singletons, with the ten largest covering under 25%. The sample taken for sequencing was blood, either unsorted or a sorted T cell fraction (not recorded which). J is TRBJ2-3 and V is TRBV9; 10 positions agree with TRBD2. The source is a male donor with ankylosing spondylitis or in good health (not recorded which). The CDR3 coding sequence is TGTGCCAGCAGCGGGCCTAGCGGGGGCAGAGATACGCAGTATTTT. Translated, it gives CASSGPSGGRDTQYF.